These T cell receptor beta chains were read from a single sample in a study of PD-1 blockade in classical Hodgkin lymphoma. The table came from immunoSEQ multiplex PCR; TCRdb's copy has only in-frame clones and leaves some out. The profile shows some 13,000 clones, more than 75% of them singletons. The sample was peripheral blood mononuclear cells (PBMCs), taken at baseline. The receptors were gathered from a human donor with classical Hodgkin lymphoma. Each CDR3 is given with its conserved first and last residue. The order of the fields is V gene, J gene, CDR3 protein.

TRBV7-6	TRBJ1-1	CASSYYGTDTEAFF
TRBV28	TRBJ2-7	CASKMRAGGGSTYEQYF
TRBV6-6	TRBJ1-1	CASSFRDMSTEAFF
TRBV5-1	TRBJ2-7	CASSPASGGAYEQYF
TRBV7-2	TRBJ2-1	CASSAGTSGGAILFF
TRBV5-1	TRBJ2-3	CASSLAWDGTDTQYF
TRBV6-5	TRBJ1-2	CASRLYRGSNYGYTF
TRBV5-8	TRBJ2-7	CASSFGTGTYEQYF
TRBV19	TRBJ1-1	CASSHLLDSEAFF
TRBV14	TRBJ1-1	CASSQGDGQDYLTEAFF
TRBV5-1	TRBJ2-3	CASSLGRTSGATDTQYF
TRBV9	TRBJ2-7	CASSVGSGSYEQYF
TRBV30	TRBJ2-7	CASSGRSSYEQYF
TRBV4-1	TRBJ2-2	CASSQVRSGVNTGELFF
TRBV7-9	TRBJ2-3	CASSLTAPSTDTQYF
TRBV5-1	TRBJ1-1	CASSFGTGGTEAFF
TRBV7-9	TRBJ1-2	CASSLASQGAGGYTF
TRBV7-9	TRBJ1-1	CASSLIGQKNTEAFF
TRBV11-2	TRBJ2-5	CASSLVGRTETQYF
TRBV2	TRBJ2-7	CASSELSVAESYEQYF
TRBV10-3	TRBJ2-7	CAISGEVTYEQYF
TRBV6-5	TRBJ1-6	CASLDLPGTPSPLHF
TRBV7-3	TRBJ2-3	CASSLSGLAVGGLDTQYF
TRBV5-1	TRBJ1-1	CASSLAGIGGGTEAFF
TRBV6-5	TRBJ1-1	CASSYSGGNTEAFF
TRBV7-9	TRBJ2-4	CASSSLGTGSLQYF
TRBV12-1	TRBJ2-6	CASSLRQGSSGANVLTF
TRBV18	TRBJ1-5	CASSPGQIHQPQHF
TRBV6-1	TRBJ2-3	CASSGGVGDTQYF
TRBV4-2	TRBJ2-3	CASSQILADTQYF
TRBV10-3	TRBJ2-1	CAISESLGSYNEQFF
TRBV6-6	TRBJ2-7	CASSYKIGREDYEQYF
TRBV4-2	TRBJ2-3	CASSQVRGEDTQYF
TRBV19	TRBJ1-2	CASRDWDYGYTF
TRBV7-2	TRBJ2-7	CASSPPGTGVYEQYF
TRBV10-3	TRBJ2-4	CAISEGHTLNIQYF
TRBV5-4	TRBJ2-1	CASSLAGSGTNEQFF
TRBV6-5	TRBJ1-6	CATAEVEGAPLHF
TRBV4-2	TRBJ1-5	CASSQDNSNQPQHF
TRBV5-1	TRBJ2-3	CASSLVALTGSGTDTQYF
TRBV6-5	TRBJ2-3	CASMIGSTDTQYF
TRBV7-9	TRBJ1-2	CASSFYGSDTNYGYTF
TRBV5-6	TRBJ1-1	CASSLVRGNTEAFF
TRBV16	TRBJ1-5	CASRAIGGGQPQHF
TRBV18	TRBJ2-3	CASSPPESQGRTDTQYF
TRBV11-2	TRBJ2-1	CASSRPSSGQGNVHEQFF
TRBV30	TRBJ2-4	CAWSGGGIDIQYF